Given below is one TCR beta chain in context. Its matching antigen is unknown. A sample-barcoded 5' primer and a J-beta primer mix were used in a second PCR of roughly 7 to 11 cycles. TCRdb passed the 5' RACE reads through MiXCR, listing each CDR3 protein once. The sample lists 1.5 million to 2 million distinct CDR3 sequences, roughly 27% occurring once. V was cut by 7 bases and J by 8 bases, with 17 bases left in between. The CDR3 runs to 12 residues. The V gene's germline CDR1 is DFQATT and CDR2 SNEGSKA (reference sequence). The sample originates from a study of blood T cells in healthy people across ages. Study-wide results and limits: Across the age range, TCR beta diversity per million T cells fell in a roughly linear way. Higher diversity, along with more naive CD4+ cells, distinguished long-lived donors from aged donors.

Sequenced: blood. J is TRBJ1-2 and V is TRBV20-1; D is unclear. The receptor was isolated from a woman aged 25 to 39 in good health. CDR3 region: CSGVALLGGYTF. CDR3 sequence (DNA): TGCAGTGGGGTAGCCCTACTGGGGGGCTACACCTTC.